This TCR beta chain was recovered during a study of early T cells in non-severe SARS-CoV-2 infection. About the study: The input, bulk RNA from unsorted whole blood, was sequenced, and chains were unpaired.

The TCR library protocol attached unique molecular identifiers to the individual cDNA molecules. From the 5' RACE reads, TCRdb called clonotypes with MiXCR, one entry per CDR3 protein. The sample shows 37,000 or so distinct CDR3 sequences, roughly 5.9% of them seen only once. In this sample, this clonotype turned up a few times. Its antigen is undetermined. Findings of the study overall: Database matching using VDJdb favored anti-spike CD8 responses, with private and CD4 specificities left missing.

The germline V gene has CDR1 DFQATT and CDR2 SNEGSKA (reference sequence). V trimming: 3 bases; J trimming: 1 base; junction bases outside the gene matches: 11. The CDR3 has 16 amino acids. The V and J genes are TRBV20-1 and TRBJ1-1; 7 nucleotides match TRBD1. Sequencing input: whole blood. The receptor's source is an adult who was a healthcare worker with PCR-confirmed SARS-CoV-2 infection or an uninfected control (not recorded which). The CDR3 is CSASPTGAVGNTEAFF. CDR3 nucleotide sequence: TGCAGTGCTAGCCCCACAGGGGCGGTTGGGAACACTGAAGCTTTCTTT.